Following are 32 T cell receptor beta chains from one sample sequenced in a study of T cells in Graves' hyperthyroidism and ophthalmopathy. TCR beta CDR3 region amplification was performed from RNA transcripts. During a first-round RT-PCR of the TCR CDR3, the HTBI primer set was used. TCRdb called the multiplex PCR reads again in MiXCR, with one record for every CDR3 protein. The sample gives roughly 99,000 distinct CDR3 sequences, approximately 15% of which show up once; 42% is in the top ten. The sample taken for sequencing was blood. Receptor source: a woman aged 45 to 65 with Graves' hyperthyroidism.

This clonotype was counted many times. This chain joins TRBV20-1 and TRBJ1-1; weak D call: TRBD1 (5 bases). The ends were cut back, 8 bases at V and 2 bases at J, with 9 bases in the middle. Germline CDR1 is DFQATT and CDR2 is SNEGSKA (reference sequence). This CDR3 contains 11 residues. CDR3: CSTWGNTEAFF. CDR3 coding DNA: TGCAGTACCTGGGGCAACACTGAAGCTTTCTTT.

Ten or more counts support this clonotype. The genes are TRBV6-1 and TRBJ2-2; TRBD2 matches at 8 bases. The germline V gene has CDR1 MNHNS and CDR2 SASEGT. After removal of 2 bases from V and 1 base from J, the junction contained 0 bases not matched to a gene. CDR3 size: 15 residues. As DNA, the CDR3 is TGTGCCAGCAGTGAACTAGCGGGGAACACCGGGGAGCTGTTTTTT. This gives the protein CASSELAGNTGELFF.

There are many counts of this clonotype. The chain is built from TRBV30 and TRBJ2-1; 8 nucleotides agree with TRBD2. After removal of 3 bases from V and 1 base from J, the junction contained 8 bases not matched to a gene. The length of the CDR3 is 16 residues. Germline V lookup: CDR1 GTSNPN, CDR2 SVGIG (reference sequence). CDR3 in amino acids: CAWRTLGGRSYNEQFF. CDR3 nucleotide sequence: TGTGCCTGGAGGACCCTTGGCGGGAGGTCCTACAATGAGCAGTTCTTC.

This clonotype was detected only a few times. The J gene is TRBJ1-3, the V gene TRBV27, with D uncertain. The CDR3 consists of 12 residues. Germline CDR1 reads MNHEY; CDR2 reads SMNVEV (reference sequence). V dropped 6 bases and J dropped 4 bases, with 7 bases sitting between them. The CDR3 coding sequence is TGTGCCAGCAGATCGGTCGGAAACACCATATATTTT. Translated: CASRSVGNTIYF.

This CDR3 is CASSARATDPEAFF. CDR3 in DNA: TGTGCCAGCAGTGCCCGGGCCACAGACCCTGAAGCTTTCTTT. The V gene is TRBV2, the J gene TRBJ1-1; D call uncertain. The germline V gene encodes CDR1 SNHLY and CDR2 FYNNEI. V shed 4 bases and J shed 6 bases, with 15 bases lying between them. The CDR3 covers 14 residues.

This clonotype was observed at least ten times. The V gene is TRBV18, the J gene TRBJ2-2; the D is unclear. The germline gives CDR1 KGHSH, CDR2 LQKENI. This CDR3 has 14 amino acids. V was shortened by 0 bases and J by 5 bases, with 7 bases between the two germline ends. The chain's CDR3 is CASSPPVGTGELFF. CDR3 DNA sequence: TGTGCCAGCTCACCACCGGTTGGGACCGGGGAGCTGTTTTTT.

This clonotype was detected ten times or more. The junction departs from the called germline gene at one end, perhaps through a read error. The chain joins TRBV4-2 to TRBJ1-1, with D unresolved. This CDR3 contains 15 residues. Germline-derived CDR1 and CDR2 are LGHNA and YNFKEQ. CDR3: CANSQESGMNTEAFF. In nucleotides, the CDR3 is TGTGCCAACAGCCAAGAGAGTGGGATGAACACTGAAGCTTTCTTT.

At least ten counts were recorded for this clonotype. The chain employs TRBV24-1 and TRBJ2-1, with 7 positions matching TRBD2. This CDR3 is 16 amino acids long. Unmatched junction bases numbered 9, after V lost 3 bases and J lost 5 bases. Germline CDR1 KGHDR, CDR2 SFDVKD. The CDR3 sequence: CATSDPSSGPNNEQFF. Written as DNA, the CDR3 is TGTGCCACCAGTGATCCCAGTAGCGGGCCTAACAATGAGCAGTTCTTC.

This chain joins TRBV3-1 and TRBJ1-2, with 8 bases lining up with TRBD1. The CDR3 totals 13 residues. CDR1 is LGHDT and CDR2 is YNNKEL in the germline V gene (reference sequence). Trimming removed 1 base from V and 6 bases from J; junction bases left unmatched: 1. The CDR3 loop is CASSQGTGNGYTF. The CDR3 DNA reads as TGTGCCAGCAGCCAAGGGACAGGGAATGGCTACACCTTC.

The chain uses TRBV2 and TRBJ1-6, with 9 bases matching TRBD1. The germline V gene encodes CDR1 SNHLY and CDR2 FYNNEI. V was clipped by 2 bases and J by 9 bases; unmatched bases: 5. The CDR3 consists of 15 residues. CDR3 nucleotides: TGTGCCAGCAGTGAAAACAGGGGGCAAGGTTCACCCCTCCACTTT. Translation: CASSENRGQGSPLHF. The variable domain in full, completed from reference TRBV2 and TRBJ1-6, reads EPEVTQTPSHQVTQMGQEVILRCVPISNHLYFYWYRQILGQKVEFLVSFYNNEISEKSEIFDDQFSVERPDGSNFTLKIRSTKLEDSAMYFCASSENRGQGSPLHFGNGTRLTVT.

This clonotype was detected only a few times. The chain joins TRBV12-3 or TRBV12-4 to TRBJ1-6; D uncertain. V shed 3 bases and J shed 7 bases, with 16 bases lying between them. The CDR3 runs to 16 residues. The CDR3 coding sequence is TGTGCCAGCAGTTTGTTGTGGCAAACTGGGAATTCACCCCTCCACTTT. Translated, it gives CASSLLWQTGNSPLHF.

CDR3 amino acids: CSGTRPPTYNEQFF. The CDR3 DNA reads TGCAGCGGGACGAGACCCCCGACCTACAATGAGCAGTTCTTC. The chain recombines TRBV29-1 with TRBJ2-1; no clear D. This CDR3 is built from 14 residues. Trimming pared 7 bases from V and 2 bases from J, leaving 15 bases between. Germline CDR1 is SQVTM and CDR2 is ANQGSEA.

In this sample, this clonotype turned up a few times. This sequence joins TRBV5-4 and TRBJ2-3; 10 positions match TRBD2. Germline CDR1 and CDR2: SGHNT and YYREEE (reference sequence). The trim removed 0 bases at V and 6 bases at J, leaving 4 bases unmatched. The CDR3 has 15 amino acids. CDR3 protein: CASSLGPAGGDTQYF. The CDR3 nucleotides are TGTGCCAGCAGCTTGGGTCCAGCGGGGGGGGATACGCAGTATTTT.

This clonotype was found a few times. The V call is TRBV5-1, the J call TRBJ2-3; 7 bases fit TRBD1. Trimming at V came to 4 bases and at J to 6 bases, leaving 8 bases not matched to a gene. There are 14 residues in the CDR3. Germline loops: CDR1 SGHRS, CDR2 YFSETQ. CDR3 sequence (DNA): TGCGCCAGCAGCCGCAACAGGGGCGCGGATACGCAGTATTTT. It yields the protein CASSRNRGADTQYF.

This clonotype was observed at least ten times. The chain has TRBV7-8 and TRBJ2-3; D is uncertain. The CDR3 covers 12 residues. Germline CDR1 SGHVS, CDR2 FQNEAQ. Trimming took 4 bases from V and 8 from J, leaving 10 bases between them. The CDR3, as DNA: TGTGCCAGCAGCTCGTCGTTTTTTACGCAGTATTTT. The encoded protein is CASSSSFFTQYF.

This clonotype was recorded at least ten times. The chain combines TRBV19 with TRBJ1-5; D is possibly TRBD1 (5 bases). The CDR3 is made up of 12 amino acids. Germline loops: CDR1 LNHDA, CDR2 SQIVND (reference sequence). The V gene lost 6 bases and the J gene lost 9 bases, with 12 bases spanning the gap. The CDR3 sequence: CASSERGGPQHF. In DNA form, the CDR3 reads TGTGCCAGTAGCGAACGGGGGGGGCCCCAGCATTTT.

This clonotype was recorded at least ten times. This chain joins TRBV27 and TRBJ1-2, with a weak D call TRBD1 (5 bases). This CDR3 comprises 18 residues. CDR1 is MNHEY, CDR2 SMNVEV, per germline (reference sequence). The V gene lost 2 bases and the J gene lost 0 bases, with 19 bases spanning the gap. This chain's CDR3 is CASSLARSGRAANYGYTF. Written as DNA, the CDR3 is TGTGCCAGCAGTTTAGCACGATCGGGACGCGCGGCTAACTATGGCTACACCTTC.

This clonotype was found many times. This chain links TRBV29-1 with TRBJ1-2; D is undetermined. Germline-derived CDR1 and CDR2 are SQVTM and ANQGSEA. Deletions cut 5 bases from V and 8 bases from J, with 12 bases between. The CDR3 consists of 11 residues. CDR3 DNA sequence: TGCAGCGTTACGACCGGGAGCGGCTACACCTTC. Translation: CSVTTGSGYTF.

This clonotype has at least ten counts. The chain recombines TRBV12-3 or TRBV12-4 with TRBJ2-1; D is undetermined. The ends were cut back, 6 bases at V and 5 bases at J, with 14 bases in the middle. There are 14 residues in the CDR3. The CDR3 is CASSYSATHNEQFF. The CDR3 bases are TGTGCCAGCAGCTACTCGGCGACTCACAATGAGCAGTTCTTC.

This clonotype came up a few times. The gene calls are TRBV19 and TRBJ1-1; D not certain. The ends were cut back, 3 bases at V and 8 bases at J, with 19 bases in the middle. The CDR3 loop spans 15 amino acids. Germline-derived CDR1 and CDR2 are LNHDA and SQIVND (reference sequence). CDR3 protein: CASSMRGPRKGEAFF. DNA for the CDR3: TGTGCCAGTAGTATGAGAGGGCCTCGGAAAGGGGAAGCTTTCTTT.

This clonotype came up many times. The CDR3 DNA reads TGCGCCAGCAGCCAAGTGGGCCTTACAGGGGCTAGCTCCTACGAGCAGTACGTC. This encodes CASSQVGLTGASSYEQYV. The J gene is TRBJ2-7, the V gene TRBV4-1, with 7 bases lining up with TRBD1. Trimming removed 1 base from V and 0 bases from J; junction bases left unmatched: 12. This CDR3 is 18 amino acids long. From germline, CDR1 is MGHRA and CDR2 YSYEKL.

This clonotype was seen at least ten times. The V call is TRBV11-2, the J call TRBJ2-1; 12 bases map to TRBD2. The CDR3 length is 16 residues. V was clipped by 4 bases and J by 7 bases; unmatched bases: 8. CDR1 is SGHAT and CDR2 is FQNNGV in the germline V gene. Written as DNA, the CDR3 is TGTGCCAGCAGCTCTAGGCTAGCGGGAGGGCGGAATGAGCAGTTCTTC. This translates into CASSSRLAGGRNEQFF. The full variable domain, in which reference TRBV11-2 and TRBJ2-1 provide the parts outside the CDR3, is EAGVAQSPRYKIIEKRQSVAFWCNPISGHATLYWYQQILGQGPKLLIQFQNNGVVDDSQLPKDRFSAERLKGVDSTLKIQPAKLEDSAVYLCASSSRLAGGRNEQFFGPGTRLTVL.

The CDR3 sequence: CASSLATGMGETQYF. Written as DNA, the CDR3 is TGCGCCAGCAGCTTGGCCACAGGCATGGGAGAGACCCAGTACTTC. The chain is built from TRBV5-1 and TRBJ2-5, with D possibly being TRBD1 (5 bases). The V gene's germline CDR1 is SGHRS and CDR2 YFSETQ. The CDR3 has 15 residues. With 0 bases removed from V and 4 bases from J, the gap between germline ends came to 13 bases.

This clonotype was seen ten or more times. This chain joins TRBV3-1 and TRBJ2-7, with D possibly being TRBD1 (5 bases). The CDR3 has 13 residues. Germline V CDR1 and CDR2: LGHDT, YNNKEL (reference sequence). The V end was cut by 1 base, the J end by 6 bases, with 10 bases between. The CDR3 loop reads CASSQGYQGEQYV. The CDR3 DNA is TGTGCCAGCAGCCAAGGTTATCAGGGCGAGCAGTACGTC.

This clonotype appeared many times. The chain combines TRBV6-1 with TRBJ1-1, with a possible D match to TRBD1 (5 bases). V lost 7 bases and J 6 bases, leaving 18 bases between the germline ends. The CDR3 is 14 amino acids. In germline, CDR1 is MNHNS, CDR2 SASEGT. CDR3 sequence (DNA): TGTGCCAGCACGATGGGACCCTTCGCCGCTGAAGCTTTCTTT. It specifies CASTMGPFAAEAFF.

The chain is built from TRBV29-1 and TRBJ2-7; 9 bases map to TRBD1. The germline V gene encodes CDR1 SQVTM and CDR2 ANQGSEA. With V trimmed by 6 bases and J by 8 bases, 14 bases remained unmatched. The CDR3 sequence is 14 residues long. The CDR3 bases are TGCAGCGTGGTAACCAGGACAGGGGCCGACAAGCAGTACTTC. Its protein product is CSVVTRTGADKQYF.

This clonotype was picked up many times. V gene TRBV28 combines with J gene TRBJ2-7; 7 bases align to TRBD2. This CDR3 spans 14 amino acids. V lost 3 bases, J lost 6 bases, and 8 bases stayed unmatched. CDR1 MDHEN and CDR2 SYDVKM come from the germline V gene. Written as DNA, the CDR3 is TGTGCCAGCAGTTTTGGCGGGAGTCGTGGCGAGCAGTACTTC. Translating it yields CASSFGGSRGEQYF.

The rearrangement uses TRBV12-5 and TRBJ2-1, with 8 positions matching TRBD2. The V gene end was trimmed by 2 bases and the J gene end by 7 bases; junction bases not matched to a gene: 10. This CDR3 region has 16 residues. Germline values: CDR1 LGHNT, CDR2 FRNRAP. CDR3 region: CASGLQVVSGTNEQFF. The CDR3 bases are TGTGCTAGTGGTTTGCAGGTGGTTAGCGGGACGAATGAGCAGTTCTTC.

This clonotype was observed many times. The CDR3 protein is CASSLGGRYYGYTF. The CDR3 DNA reads as TGTGCCAGCAGCTTAGGGGGCAGATACTATGGCTACACCTTC. The chain links TRBV7-8 to TRBJ1-2, with D maybe TRBD1 (5 bases). Per germline, CDR1 SGHVS and CDR2 FQNEAQ. The CDR3 consists of 14 residues. V was trimmed by 1 base and J by 3 bases, leaving 9 bases between them.

This clonotype was seen repeatedly, ten times or more. This chain links TRBV19 with TRBJ1-1, with TRBD1 matching over 8 bases. The CDR3 runs 15 residues. Germline-derived CDR1 and CDR2 are LNHDA and SQIVND (reference sequence). V dropped 5 bases and J dropped 5; count of bases not matched to a gene: 10. The CDR3, as DNA: TGTGCCAGTAGTCACCAGGACAGGGCTAGGACTGAAGCTTTCTTT. Translated: CASSHQDRARTEAFF. The complete variable domain, with remaining parts taken from reference TRBV19 and TRBJ1-1, reads DGGITQSPKYLFRKEGQNVTLSCEQNLNHDAMYWYRQDPGQGLRLIYYSQIVNDFQKGDIAEGYSVSREKKESFPLTVTSAQKNPTAFYLCASSHQDRARTEAFFGQGTRLTVV.

The CDR3 DNA reads TGTGCCAGCAGCCAACCAGATACTAGGAGCTCCTACAATGAGCAGTTCTTC. Amino acids: CASSQPDTRSSYNEQFF. The chain combines TRBV4-2 with TRBJ2-1; D is possibly TRBD2 (5 bases). The V gene lost 2 bases and the J gene lost 0 bases, with 14 bases spanning the gap. Germline V CDR1 and CDR2: LGHNA, YNFKEQ. The CDR3 is made up of 17 amino acids.

This clonotype was detected many times. This rearrangement joins TRBV20-1 to TRBJ2-1; the D gene is possibly TRBD2 (7 bases). The germline V gene has CDR1 DFQATT and CDR2 SNEGSKA (reference sequence). This CDR3 spans 14 amino acids. V was shortened by 8 bases and J by 5 bases, with 19 bases between the two germline ends. The CDR3 protein is CSLTRGGLNNEQFF. The CDR3 DNA reads TGCAGTCTAACAAGGGGGGGGCTCAACAATGAGCAGTTCTTC.